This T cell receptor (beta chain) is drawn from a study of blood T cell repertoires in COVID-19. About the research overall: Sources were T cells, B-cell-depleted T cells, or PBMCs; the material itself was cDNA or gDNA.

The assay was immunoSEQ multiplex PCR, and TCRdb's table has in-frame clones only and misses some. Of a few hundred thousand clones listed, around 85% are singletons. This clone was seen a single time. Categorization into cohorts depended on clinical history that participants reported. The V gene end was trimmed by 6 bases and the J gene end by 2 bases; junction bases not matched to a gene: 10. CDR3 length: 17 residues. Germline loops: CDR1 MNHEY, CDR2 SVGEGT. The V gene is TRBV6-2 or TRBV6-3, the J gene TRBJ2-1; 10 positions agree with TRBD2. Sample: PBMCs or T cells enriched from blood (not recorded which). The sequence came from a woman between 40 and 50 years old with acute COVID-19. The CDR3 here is CASSFASGRATYNEQFF. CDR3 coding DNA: TGTGCCAGCAGCTTCGCTAGCGGGAGAGCTACCTACAATGAGCAGTTCTTC.